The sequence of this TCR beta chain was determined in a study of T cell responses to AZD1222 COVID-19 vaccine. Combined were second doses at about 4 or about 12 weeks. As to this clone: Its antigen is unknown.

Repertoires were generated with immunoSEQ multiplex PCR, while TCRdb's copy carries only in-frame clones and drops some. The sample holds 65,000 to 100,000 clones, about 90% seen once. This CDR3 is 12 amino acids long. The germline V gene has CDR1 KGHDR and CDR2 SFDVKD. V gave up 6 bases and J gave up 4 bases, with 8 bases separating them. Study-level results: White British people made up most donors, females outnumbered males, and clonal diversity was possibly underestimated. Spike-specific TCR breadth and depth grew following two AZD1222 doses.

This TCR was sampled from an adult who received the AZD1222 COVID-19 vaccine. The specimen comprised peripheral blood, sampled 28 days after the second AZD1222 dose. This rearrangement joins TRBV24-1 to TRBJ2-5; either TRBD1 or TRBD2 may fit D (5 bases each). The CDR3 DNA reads TGTGCCACCAGTATGGGGGTAGAGACCCAGTACTTC. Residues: CATSMGVETQYF.